This entry features one T cell receptor beta chain sequence. Its specificity is not known. Trimming shortened V by 0 bases and J by 5 bases, and 14 bases separated the two germline ends. CDR3 size: 15 residues. CDR1 and CDR2 from the germline V gene are DFQATT and SNEGSKA (reference sequence). Sample treatment: approximately nine-day PBMC culture with coronavirus spike peptide pools or control peptides (ViraFEST assay). Per well, fewer than 2.5 million PBMCs were cultured in the presence of 9 to 10 IU/ml IL-2 and approximately 9.5 ug/ml peptide pools. The sample belongs to a study of vaccination and CD4 T cells after COVID-19. At the level of the study: Convalescent patients were SARS-CoV-2 positive by nasal swab PCR; about nine mild, one severe. The study enrolled six male and four female convalescents, two of whom were Hispanic.

CD4+ T cells that had been cultured provided DNA sequenced with the Oncomine TCR Beta short-read assay. TCRdb reanalysed the PCR reads using MiXCR and keeps one entry per CDR3 protein. This table holds about 3,300 distinct CDR3 sequences, 65% to 80% found once. This chain uses TRBV20-1 with TRBJ1-5; weak D call: TRBD1 (5 bases). The TCR sequence derives from a human donor who had recovered from COVID-19. The sequencing input was CD4+ T cells from blood, cultured in vitro. This chain's CDR3 is CSARDGQGGDQPQHF. In DNA, the CDR3 is TGCAGTGCTAGAGATGGCCAGGGAGGGGATCAGCCCCAGCATTTT.